The TCR beta chain under discussion was sequenced for a study of pediatric ulcerative colitis. This clone was seen a single time. Assay: immunoSEQ multiplex PCR; the TCRdb copy retains only in-frame clones and omits some. Of some 57,000 clones listed, around 87% were seen once; the top ten hold 1.5%. The CDR3 has 16 amino acids. V shed 0 bases and J 7 bases; nucleotides not matched to a gene: 8. Germline loops: CDR1 SGHNT, CDR2 YYREEE (reference sequence). This clonotype was sampled from a boy between 5 and 17 years old who was a control in a study of pediatric ulcerative colitis. The V and J genes are TRBV5-4 and TRBJ2-7, with 12 bases identical to TRBD2. Sequenced: blood. The CDR3 sequence is CASSLALAGGYREQYF. The CDR3 bases are TGTGCCAGCAGCTTGGCACTAGCGGGAGGTTATAGGGAGCAGTACTTC. Full variable domain (outside the CDR3, taken from reference TRBV5-4 and TRBJ2-7): ETGVTQSPTHLIKTRGQQVTLRCSSQSGHNTVSWYQQALGQGPQFIFQYYREEENGRGNFPPRFSGLQFPNYSSELNVNALELDDSALYLCASSLALAGGYREQYFGPGTRLTVT.